This paragraph covers one T cell receptor (beta chain) sequence. Its specificity is not known. These data belong to a study of blood T cells in healthy people across ages. The germline V and J ends were trimmed by 0 bases and 6 bases, with 10 bases remaining between them. This CDR3 is 14 amino acids long. Germline V gives CDR1 LGHNA, CDR2 YSLEER. Combining a sample-barcoded 5' primer with a J-beta primer mix, a second PCR ran for roughly 7 to 12 cycles. A single record per CDR3 protein comes from TCRdb applying MiXCR to the 5' RACE reads. The repertoire holds over a million distinct CDR3 sequences, 35% to 45% seen once, with less than 5% in the top ten. Caucasian individuals from Russia who were healthy and aged roughly 6 to 90 acted as donors. General study findings and limits: Unsorted PBMCs blocked a conclusive comparison of naive and antigen-experienced cells.

The sample comprised blood. The receptor's source is a woman in her late teens or twenties in good health. The V and J genes are TRBV4-3 and TRBJ2-3, with D perhaps matching TRBD1 (6 bases). CDR3 sequence reads: CASSQDSGADTQYF. The CDR3 bases are TGCGCCAGCAGCCAAGATTCAGGGGCTGATACGCAGTATTTT.